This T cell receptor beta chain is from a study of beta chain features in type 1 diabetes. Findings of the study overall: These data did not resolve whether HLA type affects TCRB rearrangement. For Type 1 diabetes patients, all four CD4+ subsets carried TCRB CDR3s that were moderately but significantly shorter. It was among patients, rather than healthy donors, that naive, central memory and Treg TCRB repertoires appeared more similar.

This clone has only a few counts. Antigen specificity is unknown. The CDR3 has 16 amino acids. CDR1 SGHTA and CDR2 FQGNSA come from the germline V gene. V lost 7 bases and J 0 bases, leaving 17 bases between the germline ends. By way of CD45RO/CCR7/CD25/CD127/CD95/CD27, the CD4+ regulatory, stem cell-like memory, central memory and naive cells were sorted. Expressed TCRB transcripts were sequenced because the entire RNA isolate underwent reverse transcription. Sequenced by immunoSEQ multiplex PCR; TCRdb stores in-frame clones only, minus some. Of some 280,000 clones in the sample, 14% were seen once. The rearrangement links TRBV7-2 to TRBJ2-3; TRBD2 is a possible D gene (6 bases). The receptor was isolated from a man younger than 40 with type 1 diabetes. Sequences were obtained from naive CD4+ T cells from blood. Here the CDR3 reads CASTPLGTASTDTQYF. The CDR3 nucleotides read TGTGCCAGCACCCCCCTTGGGACTGCTAGCACAGATACGCAGTATTTT.